A single sample is the source of the 21 T cell receptor beta chains below, sequenced in a study of CD4 T cells in relation to SARS-CoV-2 and coronaviruses. The assay was immunoSEQ multiplex PCR, and TCRdb's table has in-frame clones only and misses some. The sample holds 30,000 or so clones, around 72% seen once. The antigens these receptors bind are not known. CD4+ T cells from unexposed donors were obtained before the COVID-19 pandemic (2011-2018). The cells were cultured for 9 to 11 days before CD4+ T cells were isolated. The material sequenced was CD4+ T cells from PBMCs, cultured in vitro. These receptors were collected from a human donor in good health.

The gene calls are TRBV19 and TRBJ2-5; 9 nucleotides agree with TRBD2. With V trimmed by 4 bases and J by 5 bases, 5 bases remained unmatched. The CDR3 loop spans 14 amino acids. Germline CDR1 and CDR2: LNHDA and SQIVND (reference sequence). The CDR3 DNA sequence: TGTGCCAGTAGTACCCCAGGACTAGCGGAGACCCAGTACTTC. Its translation: CASSTPGLAETQYF.

In its sample, this clone is medium-sized. V usage is TRBV2 and J usage is TRBJ2-1; TRBD1 aligns across 7 bases. Germline assignment: CDR1 SNHLY and CDR2 FYNNEI. Trimming removed 0 bases from V and 3 bases from J; junction bases left unmatched: 5. CDR3 length: 16 residues. Here the CDR3 DNA reads TGTGCCAGCAGTGAAGCTAAGGGGGCGGGCTACAATGAGCAGTTCTTC. Protein product: CASSEAKGAGYNEQFF.

The chain joins TRBV18 to TRBJ2-3; weak D call: TRBD2 (5 bases). Germline CDR1 and CDR2: KGHSH and LQKENI. Trimming removed 3 bases at V and 1 base at J, with 11 bases between. CDR3 length: 15 amino acids. For the CDR3, the DNA is TGTGCCAGCTCACCCTCTAGCTGGGGCACAGATACGCAGTATTTT. Its translation is CASSPSSWGTDTQYF.

The chain joins TRBV3-1 (or the pseudogene TRBV3-2) to TRBJ1-2; D gene unclear. V lost 1 base and J lost 7, with 10 bases in between. CDR1 and CDR2 (germline): LGHDT, YNNKEL (reference sequence). The length of the CDR3 is 13 residues. Written as DNA, the CDR3 is TGTGCCAGCAGCCAAGGGACCTACAGTGGCTACACCTTC. Its translation: CASSQGTYSGYTF.

This clone was seen a few times. The chain carries TRBV6-5 and TRBJ1-1; weak D call: TRBD1 (5 bases). V was clipped by 2 bases and J by 5 bases, with 15 bases between them. The length of the CDR3 is 15 residues. Germline CDR1 is MNHEY and CDR2 is SVGAGI. The CDR3 spells CASSYGGQPGTEAFF. CDR3 DNA sequence: TGTGCCAGCAGTTACGGAGGACAACCGGGGACTGAAGCTTTCTTT.

The chain is built from TRBV19 and TRBJ2-1; tentative D call: TRBD1 (6 bases). V was trimmed by 3 bases and J by 4 bases, leaving 16 bases between them. The CDR3 length is 16 residues. Germline V gene lookup returns CDR1 LNHDA and CDR2 SQIVND (reference sequence). CDR3: CASSISGTHNYNEQFF. CDR3 in DNA: TGTGCCAGTAGTATTTCCGGGACACACAATTACAATGAGCAGTTCTTC.

This rearrangement joins TRBV5-1 to TRBJ1-1; D remains ambiguous. The germline V gene encodes CDR1 SGHRS and CDR2 YFSETQ. Trimming removed 5 bases at V and 5 bases at J, with 13 bases between. This CDR3 is built from 13 residues. CDR3 bases: TGCGCCAGCAGTCCCTCGCCGGCGACTGAAGCTTTCTTT. Translated, it gives CASSPSPATEAFF. Full variable domain (remainder filled in from reference TRBV5-1 and TRBJ1-1): KAGVTQTPRYLIKTRGQQVTLSCSPISGHRSVSWYQQTPGQGLQFLFEYFSETQRNKGNFPGRFSGRQFSNSRSEMNVSTLELGDSALYLCASSPSPATEAFFGQGTRLTVV.

The chain has TRBV3-1 (or the pseudogene TRBV3-2) and TRBJ1-4, with D uncertain. Trimming took off 0 bases at V and 3 bases at J, with 23 bases between the two ends. The CDR3 extends over 20 amino acids. Germline V gives CDR1 LGHDT, CDR2 YNNKEL (reference sequence). Here the CDR3 DNA reads TGTGCCAGCAGCCAAGATCAGGCAGCCCCAAGGAAACCTTCTAATGAAAAACTGTTTTTT. This encodes CASSQDQAAPRKPSNEKLFF.

V and J are TRBV7-2 and TRBJ2-4; possibly TRBD1 for D (6 bases). CDR1 SGHTA and CDR2 FQGNSA come from the germline V gene. The CDR3 extends over 15 amino acids. The V end was cut by 1 base, the J end by 16 bases, with 23 bases between. The CDR3 sequence: CASSLGGIGGRGTYF. The CDR3 DNA reads TGTGCCAGCAGCTTAGGTGGTATAGGTGGCAGGGGTACCTACTTC. Together with reference TRBV7-2 and TRBJ2-4, the CDR3 gives the full variable domain: GAGVSQSPSNKVTEKGKDVELRCDPISGHTALYWYRQSLGQGLEFLIYFQGNSAPDKSGLPSDRFSAERTGGSVSTLTIQRTQQEDSAVYLCASSLGGIGGRGTYFGAGTRLSVL.

The V call is TRBV9, the J call TRBJ2-1; no reliable D call. Germline V gene sequence: CDR1 SGDLS, CDR2 YYNGEE. V shed 5 bases and J shed 13 bases, with 13 bases lying between them. This CDR3 comprises 11 residues. The CDR3 bases are TGTGCCAGCAGACCCGACATCGGTCAGTTCTTC. Encoded protein: CASRPDIGQFF.

Concerning this clone: One junction end disagrees with the germline gene, perhaps due to a read error. This chain connects TRBV5-6 to TRBJ1-2; 7 nucleotides match TRBD1. The CDR3 is 13 amino acids. Germline CDR1 and CDR2: SGHDT and YYEEEE. The CDR3 DNA is TGTGCCGGCAGGGGGTTATTGGTGTTAGGCTACACCTTC. Translating gives CAGRGLLVLGYTF.

The rearrangement links TRBV10-3 to TRBJ2-5; D is uncertain. Germline V gene data show CDR1 as ENHRY and CDR2 as SYGVKD. There are 13 residues in the CDR3. Between the trimmed V and J ends, which lost 3 bases and 1 base, there was a span of 6 bases. The CDR3 spells CAISEMIQETQYF. CDR3 sequence (DNA): TGTGCCATCAGTGAAATGATCCAAGAGACCCAGTACTTC.

The V call is TRBV3-1 (or the pseudogene TRBV3-2), the J call TRBJ1-3; possible D gene TRBD1, 6 bases. The ends were cut back, 5 bases at V and 1 base at J, with 12 bases in the middle. The germline V gene has CDR1 LGHDT and CDR2 YNNKEL (reference sequence). CDR3 length: 15 residues. The CDR3 region is CASSNRGQSGNTIYF. The DNA for the CDR3 is TGTGCCAGCAGCAACCGTGGACAGTCTGGAAACACCATATATTTT.

V is TRBV19 and J is TRBJ1-2; tentatively, D is TRBD1 (6 bases). V was pared by 7 bases and J by 6 bases, with 18 bases between. This CDR3 comprises 14 residues. Germline values: CDR1 LNHDA, CDR2 SQIVND (reference sequence). The CDR3 nucleotides read TGTGCCAGTAAGAGTGGGACATGGTTCCATGGCTACACCTTC. Protein: CASKSGTWFHGYTF.

This sequence joins TRBV19 and TRBJ2-5; 7 bases agree with TRBD1. The CDR3 consists of 15 residues. After removal of 5 bases from V and 4 bases from J, the junction contained 10 bases not matched to a gene. Germline V gene lookup returns CDR1 LNHDA and CDR2 SQIVND (reference sequence). In nucleotides, the CDR3 is TGTGCCAGTAGTTCCCAGACAGGGTTCAGAGAGACCCAGTACTTC. Translated: CASSSQTGFRETQYF. Drawing the rest from reference TRBV19 and TRBJ2-5, the complete variable domain is DGGITQSPKYLFRKEGQNVTLSCEQNLNHDAMYWYRQDPGQGLRLIYYSQIVNDFQKGDIAEGYSVSREKKESFPLTVTSAQKNPTAFYLCASSSQTGFRETQYFGPGTRLLVL.

The chain links TRBV7-9 to TRBJ2-2, with TRBD2 matching over 7 bases. This CDR3 spans 16 amino acids. Per the germline V gene, CDR1 is SEHNR and CDR2 is FQNEAQ (reference sequence). V was pared by 5 bases and J by 3 bases, with 9 bases of the junction left unmatched. Here the CDR3 reads CASSRSRGRDTGELFF. The CDR3 DNA is TGTGCCAGCAGCCGATCTCGGGGGAGGGACACCGGGGAGCTGTTTTTT.

The V gene is TRBV4-1, the J gene TRBJ1-1; 8 nucleotides agree with TRBD1. V lost 2 bases and J lost 5; bases outside the gene matches: 16. The CDR3 contains 18 residues. Germline-derived CDR1 and CDR2 are MGHRA and YSYEKL. The CDR3 is CASSQLRGTGGPRTEAFF. Here the CDR3 DNA reads TGCGCCAGCAGCCAACTAAGGGGAACAGGGGGGCCGAGAACTGAAGCTTTCTTT.

The V and J genes are TRBV4-3 and TRBJ2-3; D remains unclear. The CDR3 is made up of 15 amino acids. The V gene's germline CDR1 is LGHNA and CDR2 YSLEER. The ends were cut back, 0 bases at V and 4 bases at J, with 11 bases in the middle. CDR3 nucleotide sequence: TGCGCCAGCAGCCAAGATCTCGGCAGAGCAGATACGCAGTATTTT. It codes for CASSQDLGRADTQYF.

The chain carries TRBV30 and TRBJ2-1; 8 bases agree with TRBD2. Germline CDR1 GTSNPN, CDR2 SVGIG (reference sequence). This CDR3 is 16 amino acids long. The V gene end was trimmed by 3 bases and the J gene end by 15 bases; junction bases not matched to a gene: 22. CDR3: CAWRHVATPGLGARFF. Here the CDR3 DNA reads TGTGCCTGGAGACATGTTGCGACTCCGGGACTAGGGGCAAGGTTCTTC.

This chain connects TRBV10-3 to TRBJ2-7; TRBD1 matches at 7 bases. Germline CDR1 and CDR2: ENHRY and SYGVKD. The V gene end was trimmed by 10 bases and the J gene end by 3 bases; junction bases not matched to a gene: 6. This CDR3 contains 12 residues. For the CDR3, the DNA is TGTGCCACTCGAGACAGGGACTACGAGCAGTACTTC. Translation: CATRDRDYEQYF.

The rearrangement joins TRBV6-5 to TRBJ1-5; D ambiguous. The CDR3 consists of 16 residues. V lost 0 bases to trimming and J lost 5 bases, with 14 bases between them. Germline CDR1 reads MNHEY; CDR2 reads SVGAGI. CDR3 bases: TGTGCCAGCAGTTACTCCGGGATCGGGGTGGATCAGCCCCAGCATTTT. Translated, it gives CASSYSGIGVDQPQHF.